What follows are 25 T cell receptor beta chains derived from one specimen sequenced in a study of T-cell reconstitution after alpha-beta-depleted transplantation in children. Construction of the TCRbeta library involved unique molecular identifiers. Each CDR3 protein is one row after TCRdb ran MiXCR on the PCR reads. The sample lists over 400,000 distinct CDR3 sequences; around 13% were seen once. This specimen was PBMCs from the stem cell graft donor, taken from the stem cell graft. The receptor set was obtained from a human donor who donated a stem cell graft to a child with combined immunodeficiency.

The table lists this clonotype with many counts. The V gene is TRBV27, the J gene TRBJ1-1; D perhaps matches TRBD1 (5 bases). This CDR3 comprises 13 residues. Germline values: CDR1 MNHEY, CDR2 SMNVEV (reference sequence). V was pared by 1 base and J by 4 bases, with 7 bases between. DNA for the CDR3: TGTGCCAGCAGTTTATACGGGGGCACTGAAGCTTTCTTT. Translating it yields CASSLYGGTEAFF.

The chain has TRBV5-1 and TRBJ2-1, with D hard to call. The CDR3 has 15 residues. Trimming removed 5 bases at V and 3 bases at J, with 15 bases between. Germline-derived CDR1 and CDR2 are SGHRS and YFSETQ. The CDR3 here is CASRYPDSGYNEQFF. The DNA for the CDR3 is TGCGCCAGCAGATACCCGGATTCTGGCTACAATGAGCAGTTCTTC.

In its sample, this clonotype was seen many times. V gene TRBV12-3 or TRBV12-4 combines with J gene TRBJ2-7; D is perhaps TRBD2 (7 bases). Trimming removed 5 bases at V and 6 bases at J, with 14 bases between. CDR3 length: 13 amino acids. The CDR3 DNA is TGTGCCAGCAGTCTGGGGGGCGGGAGCGAGCAGTACTTC. It yields the protein CASSLGGGSEQYF.

The rearrangement joins TRBV2 to TRBJ2-7, with D unresolved. Trimming took 2 bases from V and 3 from J, leaving 20 bases between them. The V gene's germline CDR1 is SNHLY and CDR2 FYNNEI. The length of the CDR3 is 17 residues. CDR3 nucleotide sequence: TGTGCCAGCAGTGAACCCCGGTCCGGGTCCCGAGGCTACGAGCAGTACTTC. It encodes CASSEPRSGSRGYEQYF.

The sample holds a few counts of this clonotype. V is TRBV12-5 and J is TRBJ1-3; 7 bases match TRBD1. Germline CDR1 and CDR2: LGHNT and FRNRAP. This CDR3 is 14 amino acids long. The J segment lost 2 bases and the V segment lost 5 bases, leaving 3 bases of the junction unmatched. CDR3 in amino acids: CASGTGTAGNTIYF. In nucleotides, the CDR3 is TGTGCTAGTGGTACAGGGACAGCTGGAAACACCATATATTTT.

The chain couples TRBV20-1 to TRBJ2-7; TRBD2 agrees at 10 bases. Germline trimming cut 6 bases from V and 7 bases from J; bases unmatched to any gene: 6. Germline V gene sequence: CDR1 DFQATT, CDR2 SNEGSKA (reference sequence). This CDR3 has 12 residues. CDR3 in DNA: TGCAGTGCGGGACTAGCGTCGAGGGAGCAGTACTTC. Protein sequence: CSAGLASREQYF.

This clonotype has just one count. This rearrangement joins TRBV30 to TRBJ2-5; D perhaps matches TRBD1 (6 bases). This CDR3 has 13 amino acids. In germline, CDR1 is GTSNPN, CDR2 SVGIG (reference sequence). The V and J ends lost 4 bases and 5 bases respectively, with 14 bases between them. The CDR3 is CAWTAGDYETQYF. For the CDR3, the DNA is TGTGCCTGGACTGCAGGGGATTATGAGACCCAGTACTTC.

The chain's CDR3 is CASSILQGAYGYTF. CDR3 bases: TGTGCCAGCAGTATTCTACAGGGGGCTTATGGCTACACCTTC. The chain is built from TRBV12-3 or TRBV12-4 and TRBJ1-2; 9 bases line up with TRBD1. Germline trimming cut 5 bases from V and 5 bases from J; bases unmatched to any gene: 6. This CDR3 has 14 amino acids.

The chain joins TRBV24-1 to TRBJ2-3, with D perhaps TRBD1 (6 bases). CDR3 length: 14 amino acids. V was shortened by 9 bases and J by 4 bases, with 16 bases between the two germline ends. Per germline, CDR1 KGHDR and CDR2 SFDVKD. CDR3 nucleotide sequence: TGTGCCACCGCTAACAGGGATTCGGCAGATACGCAGTATTTT. It encodes CATANRDSADTQYF.

The CDR3 loop is CASSSRRREPNTGELFF. The CDR3 region has the DNA TGTGCCAGCAGCTCACGCCGCAGGGAACCGAACACCGGGGAGCTGTTTTTT. The chain carries TRBV6-7 and TRBJ2-2; tentative D call: TRBD1 (5 bases). TRBV6-7 is placed among ORFs of uncertain function. Trimming cost V 6 bases and J 0 bases, with 17 bases left between them. The CDR3 is 17 amino acids.

The gene calls are TRBV5-1 and TRBJ1-1; 7 bases align to TRBD1. Germline V gene data show CDR1 as SGHRS and CDR2 as YFSETQ. The length of the CDR3 is 13 residues. Losses at the gene ends were 4 bases for V and 7 bases for J; bases not matched to a gene: 7. CDR3: CASSPGGYVEAFF. CDR3 nucleotide sequence: TGCGCCAGCAGCCCAGGGGGTTATGTTGAAGCTTTCTTT. The complete variable domain, with remaining parts taken from reference TRBV5-1 and TRBJ1-1, reads KAGVTQTPRYLIKTRGQQVTLSCSPISGHRSVSWYQQTPGQGLQFLFEYFSETQRNKGNFPGRFSGRQFSNSRSEMNVSTLELGDSALYLCASSPGGYVEAFFGQGTRLTVV.

The chain recombines TRBV28 with TRBJ1-2, with D maybe TRBD1 (6 bases). Trimming stripped 7 bases from V and 4 bases from J, with 10 bases between. The CDR3 contains 12 residues. Germline CDR1 MDHEN, CDR2 SYDVKM. The CDR3 is CASKDSLYGYTF. The CDR3 DNA reads TGTGCCAGCAAGGACAGCCTCTATGGCTACACCTTC.

This clonotype occurred a few times. V usage is TRBV12-3 or TRBV12-4 and J usage is TRBJ2-5, with D uncertain. The CDR3 is made up of 15 amino acids. Trimming shortened V by 6 bases and J by 1 base, and 15 bases separated the two germline ends. The CDR3 spells CASSPVDQPQETQYF. The CDR3 nucleotides read TGTGCCAGCAGCCCAGTTGACCAACCCCAAGAGACCCAGTACTTC.

This clonotype was counted ten times or more. This rearrangement joins TRBV12-3 or TRBV12-4 to TRBJ2-2; 10 bases fit TRBD1. Trimming cost V 4 bases and J 4 bases; bases outside gene matches: 0. This CDR3 has 14 amino acids. The CDR3 here is CASSWDRGTGELFF. CDR3 DNA: TGTGCCAGCAGTTGGGACAGGGGCACCGGGGAGCTGTTTTTT.

At least ten counts were recorded for this clonotype. This chain connects TRBV7-6 to TRBJ2-2, with D possibly being TRBD2 (6 bases). The germline V and J ends were trimmed by 0 bases and 5 bases, with 10 bases remaining between them. The CDR3 consists of 15 residues. The V gene's germline CDR1 is SGHVS and CDR2 FNYEAQ. CDR3 sequence (DNA): TGTGCCAGCAGCTTAGCCAGCGGGCCGACCGGGGAGCTGTTTTTT. It is translated as CASSLASGPTGELFF.

The chain links TRBV5-4 to TRBJ2-7, with D maybe TRBD1 (6 bases). Germline CDR1 reads SGHNT; CDR2 reads YYREEE (reference sequence). CDR3 length: 15 residues. V was pared by 4 bases and J by 3 bases, with 17 bases between. The CDR3 nucleotides read TGTGCCAGCAGCCTCCCCGGGACACGAAACTACGAGCAGTACTTC. Its protein is CASSLPGTRNYEQYF.

V is TRBV2 and J is TRBJ1-3; D is ambiguous. V was trimmed by 6 bases and J by 0 bases, leaving 12 bases between them. CDR1 and CDR2 (germline): SNHLY, FYNNEI. The CDR3 sequence is 15 residues long. The CDR3 DNA reads as TGTGCCAGCAGCGGGATCCCAATCTCTGGAAACACCATATATTTT. It encodes CASSGIPISGNTIYF.

The chain is built from TRBV20-1 and TRBJ2-3; the D is unclear. The CDR3 has 13 amino acids. Per the germline V gene, CDR1 is DFQATT and CDR2 is SNEGSKA (reference sequence). V was pared by 7 bases and J by 2 bases, with 13 bases between. This CDR3 reads CSVAGLTTDTQYF. CDR3 coding DNA: TGCAGTGTGGCAGGTCTTACCACAGATACGCAGTATTTT.

J is TRBJ2-1 and V is TRBV11-3, with 7 bases lining up with TRBD1. The length of the CDR3 is 17 residues. The J segment lost 3 bases and the V segment lost 5 bases, leaving 13 bases of the junction unmatched. In germline, CDR1 is SGHNT, CDR2 YENEEA. The CDR3 nucleotides are TGTGCCAGCAGCGAGGGGGCAGGGTCATTAGGCTACAATGAGCAGTTCTTC. Residues: CASSEGAGSLGYNEQFF.

In this sample, this clonotype turned up a few times. The chain carries TRBV5-1 and TRBJ2-7, with D uncertain. V was clipped by 4 bases and J by 0 bases, with 11 bases between them. Looked up from germline, CDR1 is SGHRS and CDR2 is YFSETQ. The CDR3 sequence is 14 residues long. The CDR3 reads CASSTGSSSYEQYF. The CDR3, as DNA: TGCGCCAGCAGCACCGGGTCGAGCTCCTACGAGCAGTACTTC.

This clonotype was recorded many times. The chain is built from TRBV7-2 and TRBJ2-3; D not certain. The CDR3 consists of 13 residues. Per the germline V gene, CDR1 is SGHTA and CDR2 is FQGNSA. V dropped 10 bases and J dropped 2 bases, with 13 bases sitting between them. The CDR3 protein is CAIHPRSTDTQYF. The CDR3 DNA sequence: TGTGCCATCCACCCGAGGTCCACAGATACGCAGTATTTT.

This clonotype has ten or more counts. The CDR3 spells CASSLAGFAEAFF. As DNA, the CDR3 is TGTGCCAGCAGCTTGGCGGGGTTTGCTGAAGCTTTCTTT. The chain joins TRBV5-6 to TRBJ1-1, with unresolved D. Germline CDR1 SGHDT, CDR2 YYEEEE. The ends were cut back, 0 bases at V and 6 bases at J, with 9 bases in the middle. The CDR3 extends over 13 amino acids.

This clonotype appeared a few times. This sequence joins TRBV11-2 and TRBJ2-7, with 11 bases that match TRBD2. The V segment lost 6 bases and the J segment 1 base; nucleotides outside the gene matches: 5. Germline V CDR1 and CDR2: SGHAT, FQNNGV. The CDR3 contains 15 residues. For the CDR3, the DNA is TGTGCCAGCAGGCAACTAGCGGGGGAGTCCTACGAGCAGTACTTC. Protein: CASRQLAGESYEQYF. Together with reference TRBV11-2 and TRBJ2-7, the CDR3 gives the full variable domain: EAGVAQSPRYKIIEKRQSVAFWCNPISGHATLYWYQQILGQGPKLLIQFQNNGVVDDSQLPKDRFSAERLKGVDSTLKIQPAKLEDSAVYLCASRQLAGESYEQYFGPGTRLTVT.

The chain has TRBV12-3 or TRBV12-4 and TRBJ2-5, with D unclear. The V end lost 2 bases, the J end lost 5 bases, and 12 bases lay between the germline ends. The CDR3 covers 14 residues. As DNA, the CDR3 is TGTGCCAGCAGTTTATTCTTGGTAGGGGAGACCCAGTACTTC. Its protein is CASSLFLVGETQYF.

This clonotype was observed a few times. This chain joins TRBV7-9 and TRBJ1-4, with TRBD1 as a possible D gene (5 bases). The CDR3 runs 13 residues. V lost 4 bases to trimming and J lost 5 bases, with 8 bases between them. Germline V lookup: CDR1 SEHNR, CDR2 FQNEAQ (reference sequence). The CDR3 coding sequence is TGTGCCAGCAGCTCCCGACAGAATGAAAAACTGTTTTTT. Residues: CASSSRQNEKLFF.